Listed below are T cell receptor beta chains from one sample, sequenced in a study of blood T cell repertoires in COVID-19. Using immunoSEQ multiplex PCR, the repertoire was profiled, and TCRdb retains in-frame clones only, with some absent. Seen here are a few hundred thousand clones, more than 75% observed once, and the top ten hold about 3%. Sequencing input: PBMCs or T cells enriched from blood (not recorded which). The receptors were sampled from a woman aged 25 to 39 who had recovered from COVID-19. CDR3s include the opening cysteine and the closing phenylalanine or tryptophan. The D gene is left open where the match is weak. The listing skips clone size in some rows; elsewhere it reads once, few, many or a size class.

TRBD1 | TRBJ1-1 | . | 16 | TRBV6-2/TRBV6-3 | TGTGCCAGCAGCCAAGCCCACAGGGGTAAGGTCACTGAAGCTTTCTTT | CASSQAHRGKVTEAFF
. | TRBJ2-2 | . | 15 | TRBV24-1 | TGTGCCACCAGTGGGGCAGGGCAAAACACCGGGGAGCTGTTTTTT | CATSGAGQNTGELFF
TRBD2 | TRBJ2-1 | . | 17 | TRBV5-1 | TGCGCCAGCAGCTTAGGCGGGGGGGCCTCGTCCTACAATGAGCAGTTCTTC | CASSLGGGASSYNEQFF
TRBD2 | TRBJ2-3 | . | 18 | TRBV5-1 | TGCGCCAGCAGCTTGAATCTAGCGGGAGGGCCTAGCACAGATACGCAGTATTTT | CASSLNLAGGPSTDTQYF
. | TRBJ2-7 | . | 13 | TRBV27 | TGTGCCAGCAGTTTATTCGACAGCAACGAGCAGTACTTC | CASSLFDSNEQYF
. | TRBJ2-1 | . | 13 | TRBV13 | TGTGCCAGCAGCGGTTGGGAGCTCGGTGAGCAGTTCTTC | CASSGWELGEQFF
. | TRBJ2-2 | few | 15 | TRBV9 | TGTGCCAGCAGCATAAACCTGGCGGCTCCCGGGGAGCTGTTTTTT | CASSINLAAPGELFF
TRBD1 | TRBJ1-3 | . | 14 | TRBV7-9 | TGTGCCAGCAGTCCGACAGGGTCCGGAAACACCATATATTTT | CASSPTGSGNTIYF
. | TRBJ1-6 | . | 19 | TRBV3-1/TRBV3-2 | TGTGCCAGCAGCCAATTGAAGGAGGGTCTGAGCTCCTATAATTCACCCCTCCACTTT | CASSQLKEGLSSYNSPLHF
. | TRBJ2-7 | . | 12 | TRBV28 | TGTGCCAGCAGCTTCCCCCCCTACGAGCAGTACTTC | CASSFPPYEQYF
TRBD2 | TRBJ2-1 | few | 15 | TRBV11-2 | TGTGCCAGCAGCTTGCTAGCGGGACCGAACAATGAGCAGTTCTTC | CASSLLAGPNNEQFF
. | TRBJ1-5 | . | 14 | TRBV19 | TGTGCCAGTAGTACAGGGCTTCTCAATCAGCCCCAGCATTTT | CASSTGLLNQPQHF
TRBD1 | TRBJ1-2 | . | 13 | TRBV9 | TGTGCCAGCAGCGCACAGGGGAACTATGGCTACACCTTC | CASSAQGNYGYTF
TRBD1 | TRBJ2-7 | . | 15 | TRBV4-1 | TGCGCCAGCAGCCGGGGACAGGGGCCGTCGTACGAGCAGTACTTC | CASSRGQGPSYEQYF
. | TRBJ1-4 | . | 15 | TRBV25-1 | TGTGCCAGCAGTGAATATAGGGCAGGGCGGGAAAAACTGTTTTTT | CASSEYRAGREKLFF
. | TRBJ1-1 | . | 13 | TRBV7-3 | TGTGCCAGCAGCTTTCGGACAGACACTGAAGCTTTCTTT | CASSFRTDTEAFF
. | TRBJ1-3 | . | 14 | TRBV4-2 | TGTGCCAGCAGCCAAGATAGTTCTGGAAACACCATATATTTT | CASSQDSSGNTIYF
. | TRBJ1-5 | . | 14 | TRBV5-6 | TGTGCCAGCAGCTTGGGGTATGCCGGGCAGCCCCAGCATTTT | CASSLGYAGQPQHF
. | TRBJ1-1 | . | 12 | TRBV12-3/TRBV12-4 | TGTGCCAGCAGTCGCCAGGATAAAGAAGCTTTCTTT | CASSRQDKEAFF
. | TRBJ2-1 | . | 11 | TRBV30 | TGTGCCTGGACTAGCTACAATGAGCAGTTCTTC | CAWTSYNEQFF
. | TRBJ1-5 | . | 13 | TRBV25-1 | TGTGCCAGCAGTCCTCTTAGCAATCAGCCCCAGCATTTT | CASSPLSNQPQHF
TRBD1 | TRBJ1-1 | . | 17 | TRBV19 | TGTGCCAGTAGTCCACGAGGGAGAGGGGGCAAAGGCACTGAAGCTTTCTTT | CASSPRGRGGKGTEAFF
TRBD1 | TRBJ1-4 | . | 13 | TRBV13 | TGTGCCAGCAAGGGACAGGGGGAGGAAAAACTGTTTTTT | CASKGQGEEKLFF
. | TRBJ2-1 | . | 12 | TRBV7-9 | TGTGCCAGCAGCCAGAATCTCAATGAGCAGTTCTTC | CASSQNLNEQFF
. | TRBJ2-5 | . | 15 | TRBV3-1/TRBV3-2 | TGTGCCAGCAGCCAAGAGCCAGGGGTTCAAGAGACCCAGTACTTC | CASSQEPGVQETQYF
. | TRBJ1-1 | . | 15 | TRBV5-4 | TGTGCCAGCAGCTTGATGGGGGACATGAACACTGAAGCTTTCTTT | CASSLMGDMNTEAFF
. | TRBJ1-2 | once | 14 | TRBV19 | TGTGCCAGTAGTATAAGGACGGGGAACTATGGCTACACCTTC | CASSIRTGNYGYTF
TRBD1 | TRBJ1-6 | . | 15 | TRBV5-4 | TGTGCCAGCAGCCCGAGGGACAGAAATAATTCACCCCTCCACTTT | CASSPRDRNNSPLHF
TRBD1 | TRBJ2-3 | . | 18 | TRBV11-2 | TGTGCCAGCACTCACCACTCTCGGACAGGGGGAAGCACAGATACGCAGTATTTT | CASTHHSRTGGSTDTQYF
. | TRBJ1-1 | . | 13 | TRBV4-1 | TGCGCCAGCAGCCAAAGGGAGGGTACTGAAGCTTTCTTT | CASSQREGTEAFF
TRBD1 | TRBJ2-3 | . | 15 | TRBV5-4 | TGTGCCAGCAGCTTGGGGCCAGGGGGAACAGATACGCAGTATTTT | CASSLGPGGTDTQYF
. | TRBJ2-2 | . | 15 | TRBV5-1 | TGCGCCAGCAGCATAGACAGCGCGAACACCGGGGAGCTGTTTTTT | CASSIDSANTGELFF
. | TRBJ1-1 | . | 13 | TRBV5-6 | TGTGCCAGCAGCTGGGAGGGGTTCACTGAAGCTTTCTTT | CASSWEGFTEAFF
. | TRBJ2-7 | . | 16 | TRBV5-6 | TGTGCCAGCAGCTTGGGGTTTGCGGAATGGTACTACGAGCAGTACTTC | CASSLGFAEWYYEQYF
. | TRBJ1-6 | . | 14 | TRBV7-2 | TGTGCCAGCAGTTTCGGGATCCATAATTCACCCCTCCACTTT | CASSFGIHNSPLHF
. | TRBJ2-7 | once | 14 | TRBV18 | TGTGCCAGCTCACCTGGTTACAGGGCCTACGAGCAGTACTTC | CASSPGYRAYEQYF
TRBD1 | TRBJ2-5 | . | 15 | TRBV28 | TGTGCCAGCAGTTTTCCGGACAGGGCCCAAGAGACCCAGTACTTC | CASSFPDRAQETQYF
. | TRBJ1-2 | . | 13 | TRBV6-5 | TGTGCCAGCAGCTTCGACACTGACTATGGCTACACCTTC | CASSFDTDYGYTF
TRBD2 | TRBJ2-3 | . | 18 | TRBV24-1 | TGTGCCACCAGTACTTTTCCGGGACTAGCGGGAGGACAAGATACGCAGTATTTT | CATSTFPGLAGGQDTQYF
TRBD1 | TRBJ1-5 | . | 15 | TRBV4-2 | TGTGCCAGCAGCCAACAAACAGGGGACAATCAGCCCCAGCATTTT | CASSQQTGDNQPQHF
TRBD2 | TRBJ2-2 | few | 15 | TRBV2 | TGTGCCACGCGTCCGGGACTAGTGGTCACCGGGGAGCTGTTTTTT | CATRPGLVVTGELFF
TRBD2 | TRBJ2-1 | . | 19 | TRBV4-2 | TGTGCCAGCAGCCAAGCCGGGACTAGCGGGTCGAACTTCTACAATGAGCAGTTCTTC | CASSQAGTSGSNFYNEQFF
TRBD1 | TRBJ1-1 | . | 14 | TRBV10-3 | TGTGCCATCAGTAGGACAGGGGTAGACACTGAAGCTTTCTTT | CAISRTGVDTEAFF
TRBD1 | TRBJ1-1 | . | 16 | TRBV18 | TGTGCCAGCTCACCCGACCCGACCGACAGGGGGCAAGCCGCTTTCTTT | CASSPDPTDRGQAAFF
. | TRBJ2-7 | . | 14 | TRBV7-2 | TGTGCCAGCAGCTTAGGTCGGGGTCTCGACAAGCAGTACTTC | CASSLGRGLDKQYF
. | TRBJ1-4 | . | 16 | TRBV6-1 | TGTGCCAGCAGTGAAAGGCGGGATGTCACAAATGAAAAACTGTTTTTT | CASSERRDVTNEKLFF
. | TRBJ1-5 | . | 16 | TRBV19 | TGTGCCAGTAGTATAGGGCCGGGGACAAACAATCAGCCCCAGCATTTT | CASSIGPGTNNQPQHF
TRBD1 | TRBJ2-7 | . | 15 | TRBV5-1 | TGCGCCAGCAGCTTGTCAACAGGGGCAACCTACGAGCAGTACTTC | CASSLSTGATYEQYF
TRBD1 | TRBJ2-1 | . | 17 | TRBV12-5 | TGTGCTCCCCGATCCCAACAGGGTGCGGGACAGGGATATGAGCAGTTCTTC | CAPRSQQGAGQGYEQFF